The 27 T cell receptor beta chains below come from one sample, sequenced in a study of blood T cell repertoires in COVID-19. Using immunoSEQ multiplex PCR, the repertoire was profiled, and TCRdb retains in-frame clones only, with some absent. The data contain 450,000 to 500,000 clones, about 90% of them seen just once; the ten biggest clones take up about 0.65%. Source material: PBMCs or T cells enriched from blood (not recorded which). Every receptor here comes from a woman between 18 and 30 years old who had recovered from COVID-19.

CDR3: CASSQKRSHGYTF. CDR3 bases: TGTGCCAGCAGCCAAAAAAGGAGTCATGGCTACACCTTC. The chain links TRBV3-1 (or the pseudogene TRBV3-2) to TRBJ1-2; D is uncertain. Germline V gene lookup returns CDR1 LGHDT and CDR2 YNNKEL (reference sequence). Trimming pared 2 bases from V and 6 bases from J, leaving 10 bases between. This CDR3 has 13 amino acids.

The chain links TRBV15 to TRBJ2-1; TRBD1 agrees at 9 bases. From germline, CDR1 is LNHNV and CDR2 YYDKDF (reference sequence). This CDR3 is built from 20 residues. With 3 bases clipped from V and 3 bases from J, the junction kept 18 bases outside the gene matches. The CDR3 sequence: CATSSFTESPRTGVYNEQFF. The DNA of the CDR3 is TGTGCCACCAGCAGCTTTACCGAATCCCCCAGGACAGGGGTCTACAATGAGCAGTTCTTC.

This clone has more than one count but fewer than ten. V and J are TRBV28 and TRBJ1-6; D remains ambiguous. CDR1 is MDHEN, CDR2 SYDVKM, per germline. The CDR3 length is 16 residues. The germline V and J ends were trimmed by 2 bases and 0 bases, with 8 bases remaining between them. DNA of the CDR3: TGTGCCAGCAGTTTAGAGGAGAGCTCCTATAATTCACCCCTCCACTTT. This encodes CASSLEESSYNSPLHF.

The chain joins TRBV4-1 to TRBJ2-1; maybe TRBD2 (5 bases). The CDR3 length is 12 residues. V lost 3 bases, J lost 7 bases, and 7 bases lay in between. Germline CDR1 is MGHRA and CDR2 is YSYEKL. As DNA, the CDR3 is TGCGCCAGCAGCCAGACGGGGAATGAGCAGTTCTTC. Its protein is CASSQTGNEQFF.

This chain connects TRBV6-1 to TRBJ1-2; 8 bases line up with TRBD1. This CDR3 spans 15 amino acids. V was pared by 3 bases and J by 4 bases, with 7 bases of the junction left unmatched. Germline lookup yields CDR1 MNHNS and CDR2 SASEGT. The CDR3 sequence is CASSDRDRSPYGYTF. The CDR3 DNA reads TGTGCCAGCAGTGACCGGGACAGGTCCCCCTATGGCTACACCTTC.

The chain has TRBV5-6 and TRBJ2-2, with D unclear. Germline lookup yields CDR1 SGHDT and CDR2 YYEEEE. The CDR3 has 11 residues. Trimming pared 4 bases from V and 7 bases from J, leaving 5 bases between. CDR3 in DNA: TGTGCCAGCAGCGTTTACGGGGAGCTGTTTTTT. The encoded protein is CASSVYGELFF.

V is TRBV5-4 and J is TRBJ2-3, with 9 bases aligning to TRBD1. With V trimmed by 4 bases and J by 3 bases, 6 bases remained unmatched. Germline CDR1 is SGHNT and CDR2 is YYREEE (reference sequence). This CDR3 region has 15 residues. CDR3 nucleotide sequence: TGTGCCAGCAGCCCAAGGGACAGGGCTACAGATACGCAGTATTTT. Protein sequence: CASSPRDRATDTQYF. Full variable domain (outside the CDR3, taken from reference TRBV5-4 and TRBJ2-3): ETGVTQSPTHLIKTRGQQVTLRCSSQSGHNTVSWYQQALGQGPQFIFQYYREEENGRGNFPPRFSGLQFPNYSSELNVNALELDDSALYLCASSPRDRATDTQYFGPGTRLTVL.

This chain uses TRBV7-8 with TRBJ1-3; a possible D gene is TRBD1 (5 bases). Germline CDR1 reads SGHVS; CDR2 reads FQNEAQ. V gave up 4 bases and J gave up 0 bases, with 10 bases separating them. The CDR3 loop spans 15 amino acids. The CDR3 loop reads CASSSGGGSGNTIYF. The CDR3 region has the DNA TGTGCCAGCAGCTCTGGGGGGGGCTCTGGAAACACCATATATTTT.

The chain uses TRBV7-9 and TRBJ1-3; tentative D call: TRBD1 (5 bases). CDR1 SEHNR and CDR2 FQNEAQ come from the germline V gene (reference sequence). The CDR3 length is 15 residues. V gave up 2 bases and J gave up 6 bases, with 14 bases separating them. The CDR3 sequence: CASSLSNRLLNTIYF. The CDR3, as DNA: TGTGCCAGCAGCTTATCGAACAGGCTTTTAAACACCATATATTTT.

The V and J genes are TRBV4-1 and TRBJ2-4; 9 bases fit TRBD1. The CDR3 length is 15 residues. The V and J ends lost 2 bases and 8 bases, in that order; junction bases with no gene match: 7. In germline, CDR1 is MGHRA, CDR2 YSYEKL. The CDR3 protein is CASSQRQGDGDIQYF. The CDR3 DNA follows: TGCGCCAGCAGCCAACGACAGGGGGACGGGGACATTCAGTACTTC.

The V call is TRBV9, the J call TRBJ1-1, with a tentative D call TRBD1 (5 bases). The V gene lost 1 base and the J gene lost 3 bases, with 13 bases spanning the gap. This CDR3 spans 15 amino acids. Germline values: CDR1 SGDLS, CDR2 YYNGEE. The CDR3 reads CASSVSQGMYTEAFF. As DNA, the CDR3 is TGTGCCAGCAGCGTAAGTCAGGGAATGTACACTGAAGCTTTCTTT. The complete variable domain, with remaining parts taken from reference TRBV9 and TRBJ1-1, reads DSGVTQTPKHLITATGQRVTLRCSPRSGDLSVYWYQQSLDQGLQFLIQYYNGEERAKGNILERFSAQQFPDLHSELNLSSLELGDSALYFCASSVSQGMYTEAFFGQGTRLTVV.

On this clone: The same CDR3 also results from other DNA sequences found in this sample. The rearrangement uses TRBV7-9 and TRBJ2-3; D is perhaps TRBD2 (5 bases). The germline V gene has CDR1 SEHNR and CDR2 FQNEAQ (reference sequence). The CDR3 covers 14 residues. V was pared by 3 bases and J by 2 bases, with 9 bases between. The chain's CDR3 is CASSLVGDTDTQYF. Written as DNA, the CDR3 is TGTGCCAGCAGCTTGGTCGGGGACACAGATACGCAGTATTTT.

The chain employs TRBV10-2 and TRBJ1-1, with 7 bases fitting TRBD1. V was clipped by 5 bases and J by 6 bases; unmatched bases: 9. CDR1 and CDR2 (germline): WSHSY, SAAADI. CDR3 length: 14 amino acids. The CDR3: CASSRGTDEAEAFF. CDR3 DNA: TGCGCCAGCAGTCGGGGGACAGATGAGGCTGAAGCTTTCTTT.

The chain combines TRBV23-1 with TRBJ2-4, with 10 bases lining up with TRBD1. TRBV23-1 has ORF status, its function being uncertain. CDR3 length: 20 amino acids. V lost 4 bases to trimming and J lost 6 bases; unmatched junction nucleotides: 21. CDR3 in amino acids: CASSPIVTGGDESRRNIQYF. For the CDR3, the DNA is TGCGCCAGCAGTCCAATCGTGACAGGGGGCGATGAGAGTCGCAGAAACATTCAGTACTTC.

J is TRBJ1-2 and V is TRBV19; 9 bases line up with TRBD1. This CDR3 is built from 17 residues. V was pared by 5 bases and J by 1 base, with 11 bases of the junction left unmatched. Germline CDR1 is LNHDA and CDR2 is SQIVND (reference sequence). CDR3 nucleotides: TGTGCCAGTAGTTCCGGACAGGGGCGCCTACTTAACTATGGCTACACCTTC. This gives the protein CASSSGQGRLLNYGYTF.

The V and J genes are TRBV27 and TRBJ1-4; no definite D call. Per the germline V gene, CDR1 is MNHEY and CDR2 is SMNVEV (reference sequence). The CDR3 sequence is 12 residues long. V gave up 2 bases and J gave up 7 bases, with 5 bases separating them. As DNA, the CDR3 is TGTGCCAGCAGTTTAAACGGTGAAAAACTGTTTTTT. Translated: CASSLNGEKLFF.

Comments on this clone: The sample has other DNA sequences that encode this CDR3 too. The V and J genes are TRBV27 and TRBJ1-3; 7 bases line up with TRBD1. The CDR3 spans 13 residues. V gave up 6 bases and J gave up 4 bases; unmatched junction bases: 3. Germline V gene data show CDR1 as MNHEY and CDR2 as SMNVEV (reference sequence). The CDR3, as DNA: TGTGCCAGCAGAACAGGGGCGGGAAACACCATATATTTT. Translated, it gives CASRTGAGNTIYF.

This chain uses TRBV3-1 (or the pseudogene TRBV3-2) with TRBJ1-6, with TRBD1 matching over 7 bases. Germline V gene lookup returns CDR1 LGHDT and CDR2 YNNKEL (reference sequence). The CDR3 has 18 residues. The V segment lost 6 bases and the J segment 4 bases; nucleotides outside the gene matches: 15. The CDR3 DNA follows: TGTGCCAGCAGTCTTGGGATTCCGGGGACAGTTTATAATTCACCCCTCCACTTT. It yields the protein CASSLGIPGTVYNSPLHF.

V is TRBV7-9 and J is TRBJ1-2; the D gene is possibly TRBD1 (6 bases). Per the germline V gene, CDR1 is SEHNR and CDR2 is FQNEAQ (reference sequence). The CDR3 extends over 14 amino acids. The V end was cut by 5 bases, the J end by 4 bases, with 14 bases between. CDR3 in DNA: TGTGCCAGCAGCCCCCCAGGGGACGGCTATGGCTACACCTTC. It is translated as CASSPPGDGYGYTF. Full variable domain (missing parts from reference TRBV7-9 and TRBJ1-2): DTGVSQNPRHKITKRGQNVTFRCDPISEHNRLYWYRQTLGQGPEFLTYFQNEAQLEKSRLLSDRFSAERPKGSFSTLEIQRTEQGDSAMYLCASSPPGDGYGYTFGSGTRLTVV.

The chain links TRBV4-1 to TRBJ2-7; possible D gene TRBD1, 5 bases. The length of the CDR3 is 14 residues. V was clipped by 4 bases and J by 3 bases, with 13 bases between them. Germline lookup yields CDR1 MGHRA and CDR2 YSYEKL. In nucleotides, the CDR3 is TGCGCCAGCAGCCTTAGGGGTTTTGGCTACGAGCAGTACTTC. Its protein product is CASSLRGFGYEQYF.

The chain couples TRBV28 to TRBJ1-6; 8 nucleotides agree with TRBD1. CDR1 and CDR2 from the germline V gene are MDHEN and SYDVKM. The CDR3 is 14 amino acids. The V gene end was trimmed by 6 bases and the J gene end by 7 bases; junction bases not matched to a gene: 5. CDR3 bases: TGTGCCAGCAGCTCCTGGACAGGGAATTCACCCCTCCACTTT. This encodes CASSSWTGNSPLHF. Complete variable domain (other parts from reference TRBV28 and TRBJ1-6): DVKVTQSSRYLVKRTGEKVFLECVQDMDHENMFWYRQDPGLGLRLIYFSYDVKMKEKGDIPEGYSVSREKKERFSLILESASTNQTSMYLCASSSWTGNSPLHFGNGTRLTVT.

This sequence joins TRBV4-2 and TRBJ2-3; 9 bases are shared with TRBD2. This CDR3 contains 16 residues. J gave up 4 bases and V 1 base, and 6 bases lay outside the gene matches. Germline V gene lookup returns CDR1 LGHNA and CDR2 YNFKEQ. The CDR3 nucleotides read TGTGCCAGCAGCCAAGTTGAGCGGGGGGTCTCAGATACGCAGTATTTT. Translating gives CASSQVERGVSDTQYF.

This clone has just one count. The chain carries TRBV21-1 and TRBJ1-5; the table's D call, TRBD1, was not checked against the DNA. TRBV21-1 is noted as a pseudogene. CDR3 size: 16 residues. The CDR3 spells CASSKDPGQGNQPQHF. Here the CDR3 DNA reads TGTGCCAGCAGCAAAGACCCCGGGCAGGGGAATCAGCCCCAGCATTTT.

The rearrangement joins TRBV5-6 to TRBJ2-5, with D maybe TRBD2 (7 bases). The germline V and J ends were trimmed by 4 bases and 5 bases, with 21 bases remaining between them. The CDR3 is made up of 16 amino acids. CDR1 and CDR2 from the germline V gene are SGHDT and YYEEEE. The CDR3 sequence is CASSPGSGVTGETQYF. CDR3 nucleotide sequence: TGTGCCAGCAGCCCCGGGAGCGGGGTCACAGGGGAGACCCAGTACTTC. Full variable domain (outside the CDR3, taken from reference TRBV5-6 and TRBJ2-5): DAGVTQSPTHLIKTRGQQVTLRCSPKSGHDTVSWYQQALGQGPQFIFQYYEEEERQRGNFPDRFSGHQFPNYSSELNVNALLLGDSALYLCASSPGSGVTGETQYFGPGTRLLVL.

A remark on this clone: The same CDR3 can be traced to other DNA sequences in this sample. The rearrangement joins TRBV20-1 to TRBJ1-1; D is possibly TRBD1 (6 bases). The germline CDR1 and CDR2 sequences are DFQATT and SNEGSKA (reference sequence). V was trimmed by 5 bases and J by 5 bases, leaving 9 bases between them. The CDR3 spans 11 residues. CDR3 coding DNA: TGCAGTGCTTCGAGGGGGACTGAAGCTTTCTTT. This codes for CSASRGTEAFF.

As to this clone: The same CDR3 also results from other DNA sequences found in this sample. The V gene is TRBV2, the J gene TRBJ1-5; 9 bases are a match to TRBD1. V lost 3 bases, J lost 7 bases, and 4 bases stayed unmatched. This CDR3 comprises 14 residues. CDR1 and CDR2 (germline): SNHLY, FYNNEI. The CDR3 nucleotides read TGTGCCAGCAGTGAGGGACAGGGCGGACAGCCCCAGCATTTT. It translates to CASSEGQGGQPQHF.

CDR3 DNA sequence: TGTGCCAGCAGTTTATCAGGGGGCAGCTACACCTTC. Its translation is CASSLSGGSYTF. This sequence joins TRBV12-3 or TRBV12-4 and TRBJ1-2; 8 positions match TRBD1. Trimming cost V 2 bases and J 9 bases; bases outside gene matches: 2. This CDR3 is 12 amino acids long.